One sample yielded the 14 T cell receptor beta chains listed below, sequenced in a study of Graves' ophthalmopathy and Graves' hyperthyroidism. RNA transcripts served as template for amplifying TCR beta CDR3 sequences. A first-round RT-PCR used HTBI primers, followed by a second-round multiplex PCR. TCRdb re-analysed the multiplex PCR reads in MiXCR, keeping a single row per CDR3 protein. This sample has roughly 350,000 distinct CDR3 sequences, with approximately 18% found just once. Sequencing input: peripheral blood. All receptors come from an adult woman with stable Graves' hyperthyroidism.

This clonotype has a count of ten or more. The chain has TRBV2 and TRBJ2-5, with D perhaps TRBD2 (5 bases). The V and J ends lost 4 bases and 9 bases respectively, with 18 bases between them. Germline CDR1 is SNHLY and CDR2 is FYNNEI. The CDR3 consists of 14 residues. The CDR3 DNA reads TGTGCCAGCAGTGGGCCAACACTATCGCGGGCCCAGTACTTC. Translating gives CASSGPTLSRAQYF.

The sample holds many counts of this clonotype. The chain uses TRBV29-1 and TRBJ1-2, with TRBD1 matching over 7 bases. The CDR3 is 12 amino acids. Germline CDR1 and CDR2: SQVTM and ANQGSEA. V shed 6 bases, J shed 8 bases, and the junction held 9 bases outside the gene matches. CDR3 in DNA: TGCAGCGTCGACAGGACAGGAGGGGGCTACACCTTC. Residues: CSVDRTGGGYTF.

This clonotype came up many times. V and J are TRBV6-1 and TRBJ2-7; 8 bases agree with TRBD2. The CDR3 sequence is 15 residues long. CDR1 MNHNS and CDR2 SASEGT come from the germline V gene. V trimming: 8 bases; J trimming: 4 bases; junction bases outside the gene matches: 13. The CDR3, as DNA: TGTGCCAGCGGGGGAGAGGCGGGAGGACGATACGAGCAGTACTTC. It yields the protein CASGGEAGGRYEQYF.

This clonotype was seen repeatedly, ten times or more. This rearrangement joins TRBV28 to TRBJ2-7; D possibly corresponds to TRBD2 (6 bases). Germline V gene lookup returns CDR1 MDHEN and CDR2 SYDVKM. Trimming took 4 bases from V and 1 from J, leaving 14 bases between them. The CDR3 contains 15 residues. The CDR3 bases are TGTGCCAGCAGTTGGGACTTTCGATCTTCCTACGAGCAGTACTTC. Its translation is CASSWDFRSSYEQYF.

V and J are TRBV2 and TRBJ2-2; 11 nucleotides match TRBD2. With V trimmed by 7 bases and J by 4 bases, 5 bases remained unmatched. Germline loops: CDR1 SNHLY, CDR2 FYNNEI. This CDR3 spans 15 amino acids. The CDR3 region is CASNPLAGGTGELFF. For the CDR3, the DNA is TGTGCCAGCAATCCTCTAGCGGGGGGCACCGGGGAGCTGTTTTTT.

The chain has TRBV20-1 and TRBJ1-5; tentative D call: TRBD1 (5 bases). The germline V gene has CDR1 DFQATT and CDR2 SNEGSKA (reference sequence). Trimming removed 2 bases from V and 6 bases from J, with 14 bases in between. There are 14 residues in the CDR3. CDR3 DNA: TGCAGTGCTAGAACCAACCAGGGATTTCAGCCCCAGCATTTT. It specifies CSARTNQGFQPQHF.

The table lists this clonotype with many counts. The chain couples TRBV29-1 to TRBJ2-7; D is tentatively TRBD1 or TRBD2 (5 bases each). V shed 4 bases and J shed 3 bases, with 10 bases lying between them. The CDR3 extends over 12 amino acids. Germline lookup yields CDR1 SQVTM and CDR2 ANQGSEA. The CDR3 protein is CSVARDLYEQYF. In nucleotides, the CDR3 is TGCAGCGTTGCACGGGACCTCTACGAGCAGTACTTC.

This clonotype was seen a few times. The chain recombines TRBV6-5 with TRBJ1-2; D remains ambiguous. With 0 bases removed from V and 2 bases from J, the gap between germline ends came to 10 bases. The germline V gene has CDR1 MNHEY and CDR2 SVGAGI. CDR3 size: 15 residues. CDR3 residues: CASSYSSGSNYGYTF. The CDR3 coding sequence is TGTGCCAGCAGTTACTCGTCGGGATCCAACTATGGCTACACCTTC.

In this sample, this clonotype turned up many times. The chain uses TRBV6-2 or TRBV6-3 and TRBJ2-5; the D gene is possibly TRBD1 (5 bases). CDR3 size: 14 residues. Trimming removed 2 bases from V and 4 bases from J, with 11 bases in between. Germline V gene lookup returns CDR1 MNHEY and CDR2 SVGEGT. CDR3 nucleotide sequence: TGTGCCAGCAGTTACCCCAGGGCCGGAGAGACCCAGTACTTC. It yields the protein CASSYPRAGETQYF.

J is TRBJ2-3 and V is TRBV20-1; D is perhaps TRBD1 or TRBD2 (7 bases each). The length of the CDR3 is 15 residues. V dropped 1 base and J dropped 4 bases, with 15 bases sitting between them. Germline CDR1 is DFQATT and CDR2 is SNEGSKA (reference sequence). The CDR3 DNA follows: TGCAGTGCTAGAGGGGGAGGGGGCTCGGCAGATACGCAGTATTTT. Its protein is CSARGGGGSADTQYF.

This clonotype showed up many times. In DNA, the CDR3 is TGTGCCAGCAGTCCGGGACTAGGGAACTACGAGCAGTACTTC. This encodes CASSPGLGNYEQYF. The chain is built from TRBV6-5 and TRBJ2-7; the match to TRBD2 covers 8 bases. Germline CDR1 and CDR2: MNHEY and SVGAGI. This CDR3 comprises 14 residues. V shed 5 bases and J 3 bases; nucleotides not matched to a gene: 6.

Here the CDR3 reads CASSSSWNFQETQYF. The CDR3 DNA reads TGTGCCAGCAGCTCATCCTGGAACTTTCAAGAGACCCAGTACTTC. V and J are TRBV7-8 and TRBJ2-5; no firm D call. The germline V gene encodes CDR1 SGHVS and CDR2 FQNEAQ. This CDR3 has 15 amino acids. With 4 bases removed from V and 2 bases from J, the gap between germline ends came to 14 bases.

This clonotype showed up many times. The rearrangement links TRBV2 to TRBJ1-2; 7 nucleotides align to TRBD1. Germline V gives CDR1 SNHLY, CDR2 FYNNEI. This CDR3 has 13 residues. J was trimmed by 4 bases and V by 8 bases; bases with no gene match: 7. The CDR3 spells CASATGPIYGYTF. CDR3 coding DNA: TGTGCCAGCGCGACAGGGCCCATCTATGGCTACACCTTC.

This clonotype was detected only a few times. A much larger clone differs by one base, so this may be a read error. The genes are TRBV28 and TRBJ2-4; 7 bases line up with TRBD1. The CDR3 length is 16 residues. CDR1 and CDR2 (germline): MDHEN, SYDVKM. The DNA for the CDR3 is TGTGCCAGCAGGTACGGGACAGAAGTAGCCAAAAACATTAAGTACTTC. Translating gives CASRYGTEVAKNIKYF.